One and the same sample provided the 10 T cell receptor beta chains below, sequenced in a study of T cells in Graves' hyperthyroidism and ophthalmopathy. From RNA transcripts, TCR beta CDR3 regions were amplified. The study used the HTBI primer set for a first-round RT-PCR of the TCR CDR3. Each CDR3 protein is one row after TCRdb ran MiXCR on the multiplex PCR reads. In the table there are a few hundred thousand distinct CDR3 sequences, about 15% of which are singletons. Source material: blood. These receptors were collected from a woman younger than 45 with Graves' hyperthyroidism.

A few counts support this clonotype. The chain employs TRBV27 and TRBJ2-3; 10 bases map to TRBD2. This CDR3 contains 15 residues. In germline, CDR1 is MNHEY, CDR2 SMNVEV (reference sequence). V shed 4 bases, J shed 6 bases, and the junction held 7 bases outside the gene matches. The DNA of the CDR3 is TGTGCCAGCAGTTCTAGTCTAGCGGGAGTGGATACGCAGTATTTT. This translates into CASSSSLAGVDTQYF.

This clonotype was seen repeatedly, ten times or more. The CDR3 nucleotides are TGTGCCAGCAGCTTGGCCGTGGGCATCAACTATGGCTACACCTTC. Residues: CASSLAVGINYGYTF. The chain has TRBV12-3 or TRBV12-4 and TRBJ1-2; D uncertain. V dropped 6 bases and J dropped 2 bases, with 16 bases sitting between them. This CDR3 comprises 15 residues.

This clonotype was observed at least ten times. The CDR3 sequence is CASRAVTTNEKLFF. For the CDR3, the DNA is TGTGCCAGCAGGGCCGTTACAACTAATGAAAAACTGTTTTTT. The V gene is TRBV7-8, the J gene TRBJ1-4; D remains unclear. The CDR3 consists of 14 residues. V lost 6 bases to trimming and J lost 0 bases, with 8 bases between them. The V gene's germline CDR1 is SGHVS and CDR2 FQNEAQ.

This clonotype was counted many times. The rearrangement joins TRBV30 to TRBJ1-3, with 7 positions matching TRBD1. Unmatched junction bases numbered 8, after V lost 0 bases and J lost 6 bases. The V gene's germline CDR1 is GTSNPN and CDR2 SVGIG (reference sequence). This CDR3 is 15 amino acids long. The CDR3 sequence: CAWSVTGTDLNTIYF. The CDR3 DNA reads TGTGCCTGGAGTGTTACCGGGACAGACCTAAACACCATATATTTT.

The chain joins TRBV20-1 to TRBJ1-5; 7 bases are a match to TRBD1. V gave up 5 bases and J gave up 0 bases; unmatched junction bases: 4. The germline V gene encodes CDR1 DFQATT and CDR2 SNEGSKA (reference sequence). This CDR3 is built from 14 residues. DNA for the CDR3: TGCAGTGCTGGGGGACAGTATAGCAATCAGCCCCAGCATTTT. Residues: CSAGGQYSNQPQHF.

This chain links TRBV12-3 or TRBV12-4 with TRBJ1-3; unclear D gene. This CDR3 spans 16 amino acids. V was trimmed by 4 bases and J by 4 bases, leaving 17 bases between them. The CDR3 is CASSWGQSSEGNTIYF. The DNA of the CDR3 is TGTGCCAGCAGTTGGGGTCAGTCCTCGGAAGGAAACACCATATATTTT.

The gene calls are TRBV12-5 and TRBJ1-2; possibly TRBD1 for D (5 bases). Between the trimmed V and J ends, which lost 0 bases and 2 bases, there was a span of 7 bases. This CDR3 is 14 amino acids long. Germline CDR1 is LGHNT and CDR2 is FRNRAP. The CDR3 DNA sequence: TGTGCTAGTGGTTTGGTGACAGAAAACTATGGCTACACCTTC. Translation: CASGLVTENYGYTF. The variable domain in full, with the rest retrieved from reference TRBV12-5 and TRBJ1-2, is DARVTQTPRHKVTEMGQEVTMRCQPILGHNTVFWYRQTMMQGLELLAYFRNRAPLDDSGMPKDRFSAEMPDATLATLKIQPSEPRDSAVYFCASGLVTENYGYTFGSGTRLTVV.

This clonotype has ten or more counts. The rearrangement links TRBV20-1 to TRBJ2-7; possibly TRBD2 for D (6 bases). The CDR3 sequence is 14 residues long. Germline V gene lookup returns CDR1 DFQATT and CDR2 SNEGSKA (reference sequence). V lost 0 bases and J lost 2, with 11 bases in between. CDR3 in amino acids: CSARDLGEAYEQYF. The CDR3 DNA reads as TGCAGTGCTAGAGATCTGGGGGAGGCCTACGAGCAGTACTTC.

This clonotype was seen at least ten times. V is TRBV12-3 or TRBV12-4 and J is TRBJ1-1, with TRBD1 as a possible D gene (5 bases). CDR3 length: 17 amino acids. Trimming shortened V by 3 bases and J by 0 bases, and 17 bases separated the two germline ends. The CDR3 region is CASSFRQSRILNTEAFF. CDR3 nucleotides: TGTGCCAGCAGTTTCCGACAGTCCCGAATCTTGAACACTGAAGCTTTCTTT.

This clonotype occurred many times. CDR3 residues: CASSLGDSILYEQYF. The CDR3 coding sequence is TGTGCCAGCAGCTTAGGGGACAGTATACTCTACGAGCAGTACTTC. The chain links TRBV7-2 to TRBJ2-7; 7 nucleotides align to TRBD1. Trimming took 1 base from V and 3 from J; bases not matched to a gene: 6. The CDR3 loop spans 15 amino acids. The germline CDR1 and CDR2 sequences are SGHTA and FQGNSA.